This T cell receptor beta chain was profiled in a study of control samples from healthy donors and cancer patients. V was shortened by 4 bases and J by 3 bases, with 15 bases between the two germline ends. This CDR3 contains 15 residues. Germline V gives CDR1 KGHSH, CDR2 LQKENI. The protocol was immunoSEQ multiplex PCR, while the TCRdb copy is restricted to in-frame clones and leaves out a portion. The sample consists of approximately 150,000 clones, about 91% of them appearing once. This sequence joins TRBV18 and TRBJ1-1; D possibly corresponds to TRBD1 (5 bases). This clonotype was obtained from a young man in good health. Input material: blood. CDR3 DNA sequence: TGTGCCAGCTCACAGGGCGTGGGACCGCACACTGAAGCTTTCTTT. Residues: CASSQGVGPHTEAFF.